This T cell receptor beta chain was sequenced during a study of T cells in localized non-small cell lung cancer. As regards this clone: The junction does not match germline at one end; this may be a read error.

There are 15 residues in the CDR3. Germline CDR1 is SGHVS and CDR2 is FNYEAQ. Libraries were prepared by immunoSEQ multiplex PCR; TCRdb keeps only in-frame clonotypes and omits some of them. The repertoire consists of 1,500 to 2,000 clones, with 15% to 20% occurring once and the leading ten covering approximately 22%. This TCR derives from a woman aged 35-70 years with stage I lung adenocarcinoma. The gene calls are TRBV7-6 and TRBJ1-3; D gene unclear. Material: normal lung tissue next to the tumor, obtained before any cancer treatment. The CDR3 coding sequence is TGTGCTAGCAGCCCTATAGAGTTCTCTGGAAACACCATATATTTT. Its translation is CASSPIEFSGNTIYF.